This T cell receptor beta chain appears in the sequencing data of a study of T cells after yellow fever vaccination. Study-level findings and limits: Contaminants from the bulk population, in the form of abundant clonotypes, could be found in FACS-sorted repertoires. Few clonotypes appeared in both CD4 and CD8 compartments. Once the booster was given, most primary-vaccination clones reappeared, at approximately 97% for CD4 and roughly 86% for CD8.

It was through 5'RACE template switching that TCR cDNA was made, with a universal primer site and UMIs added. Each CDR3 protein is one row after TCRdb ran MiXCR on the 5' RACE reads. The sample carries roughly 160,000 distinct CDR3 sequences, around 9.7% recorded once. This CDR3 has 15 amino acids. Losses at the gene ends were 6 bases for V and 5 bases for J; bases not matched to a gene: 7. The germline gives CDR1 SNHLY, CDR2 FYNNEI. This clonotype turned up a few times. Its specificity is unknown. The sequence came from a man younger than 35 who received the YFV17D yellow fever vaccine. This specimen consisted of CD8+ T cells sorted from PBMCs, obtained 45 days after the yellow fever booster vaccination. The chain couples TRBV2 to TRBJ2-1; 10 bases align to TRBD1. CDR3 loop: CASSVPGQGNNEQFF. The CDR3 bases are TGTGCCAGCAGCGTGCCGGGACAGGGGAACAATGAGCAGTTCTTC.